Below, one T cell receptor (beta chain) is given with its context. The method was immunoSEQ multiplex PCR; TCRdb's version includes in-frame clones alone and lacks a portion of them. The sample includes about 73,000 clones, around nine tenths of them seen just once. The data derive from a study of PD-L1 blockade in urothelial cancer. Looking at the study overall: Of 28 to 35 patients, about 24 were males with bladder-origin urothelial cancer. Analyses were performed on blood at 3 weeks after treatment start (the second dose) and at 6 weeks.

The CDR3 loop spans 13 amino acids. Germline V gene sequence: CDR1 SGHRS, CDR2 YFSETQ. Trimming cost V 1 base and J 4 bases, with 8 bases left between them. Sequenced here: PBMCs, sampled around atezolizumab (anti-PD-L1) treatment. The gene calls are TRBV5-1 and TRBJ1-1; D is perhaps TRBD1 (6 bases). The clonotype was recovered from a man in his sixties with urothelial cancer. This chain's CDR3 is CASSLPQGTEAFF. The DNA of the CDR3 is TGCGCCAGCAGCTTGCCACAGGGCACTGAAGCTTTCTTT.